Following are 23 T cell receptor beta chains from one sample sequenced in a study of T cells in Graves' hyperthyroidism and ophthalmopathy. Amplification targeted TCR beta CDR3 regions from RNA transcripts. Initially, a first-round RT-PCR of the TCR CDR3 employed the HTBI primer set. Each CDR3 protein gets one entry after TCRdb re-called the multiplex PCR reads with MiXCR. The table has about 600,000 distinct CDR3 sequences, approximately 15% seen once. The specimen was blood. The receptors originated from a woman between 40 and 50 years old with Graves' ophthalmopathy.

For the CDR3, the DNA is TGTGCCAGCAGTGCAAGACAGGGACGCTTCGCTGAAGCTTTCTTT. Its protein product is CASSARQGRFAEAFF. The V call is TRBV25-1, the J call TRBJ1-1, with 7 bases matching TRBD1. Per the germline V gene, CDR1 is MGHDK and CDR2 is SYGVNS. This CDR3 is 15 amino acids long. J gave up 6 bases and V 4 bases, and 11 bases lay outside the gene matches.

The rearrangement joins TRBV10-3 to TRBJ1-5; TRBD1 might be the D (6 bases). The ends were cut back, 1 base at V and 0 bases at J, with 7 bases in the middle. The CDR3 is 15 amino acids. Germline CDR1 reads ENHRY; CDR2 reads SYGVKD. DNA for the CDR3: TGTGCCATCAGTGAGTACAGGGATAGCAATCAGCCCCAGCATTTT. Amino acid sequence: CAISEYRDSNQPQHF.

This clonotype has ten or more counts. V gene TRBV11-2 combines with J gene TRBJ2-3, with unresolved D. Germline V gene lookup returns CDR1 SGHAT and CDR2 FQNNGV. Trimming took 5 bases from V and 7 from J, leaving 10 bases between them. The CDR3 is made up of 12 amino acids. The CDR3 protein is CASSTWSHTQYF. Here the CDR3 DNA reads TGTGCCAGCAGCACTTGGTCCCATACGCAGTATTTT.

The chain uses TRBV4-2 and TRBJ2-7; maybe TRBD2 (6 bases). Germline loops: CDR1 LGHNA, CDR2 YNFKEQ. This CDR3 contains 18 residues. V was clipped by 0 bases and J by 0 bases, with 18 bases between them. The CDR3 sequence is CASSQDRLAGGTSYEQYF. The CDR3 region has the DNA TGTGCCAGCAGCCAAGATCGCTTGGCCGGGGGTACCTCCTACGAGCAGTACTTC.

The chain carries TRBV19 and TRBJ2-1; 7 bases map to TRBD2. The CDR3 spans 13 residues. The ends lost 5 bases at V and 5 bases at J; junction bases unmatched: 3. The germline gives CDR1 LNHDA, CDR2 SQIVND (reference sequence). CDR3 protein: CASSWSGDNEQFF. The CDR3 bases are TGTGCCAGTAGTTGGAGCGGGGACAATGAGCAGTTCTTC.

The rearrangement uses TRBV28 and TRBJ1-4; 8 nucleotides line up with TRBD1. After removal of 2 bases from V and 7 bases from J, the junction contained 6 bases not matched to a gene. This CDR3 has 15 residues. Per germline, CDR1 MDHEN and CDR2 SYDVKM. CDR3 coding DNA: TGTGCCAGCAGTTTACCTCGGACAGGGTTTGAAAAACTGTTTTTT. Amino acid sequence: CASSLPRTGFEKLFF.

This clonotype has ten or more counts. This chain uses TRBV20-1 with TRBJ2-1, with TRBD2 matching over 11 bases. Germline lookup yields CDR1 DFQATT and CDR2 SNEGSKA (reference sequence). V lost 5 bases, J lost 5 bases, and 5 bases stayed unmatched. The CDR3 has 14 amino acids. For the CDR3, the DNA is TGCAGTGCTGCGGGACTAGCGGCAAACAATGAGCAGTTCTTC. This encodes CSAAGLAANNEQFF.

A few counts support this clonotype. Sequence at one end of the junction differs from germline and may be a read error. The J gene is TRBJ2-3, the V gene TRBV20-1, with 10 positions matching TRBD2. Germline CDR1 is DFQATT and CDR2 is SNEGSKA (reference sequence). The CDR3 length is 14 residues. Written as DNA, the CDR3 is TGCAGTGCTCCTAGCGGGGGCTACACAGATGCGCAGTATTTT. Its protein is CSAPSGGYTDAQYF.

This clonotype was detected only a few times. The chain combines TRBV4-1 with TRBJ2-5, with 9 bases identical to TRBD1. Germline loops: CDR1 MGHRA, CDR2 YSYEKL. CDR3 length: 15 residues. V shed 1 base, J shed 1 base, and the junction held 1 base outside the gene matches. The CDR3, as DNA: TGCGCCAGCAGCCAAGGACAGGGGGTCCAAGAGACCCAGTACTTC. Translation gives CASSQGQGVQETQYF.

This clonotype was seen many times. V is TRBV20-1 and J is TRBJ2-3, with a tentative D call TRBD1 (6 bases). Between the trimmed V and J ends, which lost 3 bases and 0 bases, there was a span of 16 bases. The CDR3 has 16 amino acids. Germline CDR1 and CDR2: DFQATT and SNEGSKA (reference sequence). CDR3 bases: TGCAGTGCTAGGGTGACAGGATACCATAGCACAGATACGCAGTATTTT. This sequence encodes CSARVTGYHSTDTQYF.

In its sample, this clonotype was seen many times. The chain uses TRBV20-1 and TRBJ2-7; 7 bases are a match to TRBD2. Germline lookup yields CDR1 DFQATT and CDR2 SNEGSKA (reference sequence). This CDR3 contains 14 residues. V shed 0 bases and J 4 bases; nucleotides not matched to a gene: 6. For the CDR3, the DNA is TGCAGTGCTAGAGATGAAGGGCGGGAGTACGAGCAGTACTTC. Translation gives CSARDEGREYEQYF.

This clonotype was detected ten times or more. The chain uses TRBV11-1 and TRBJ1-1; D gene ambiguous. The CDR3 covers 14 residues. V lost 0 bases, J lost 4 bases, and 9 bases lay in between. CDR1 and CDR2 from the germline V gene are SGHAT and FQDESV (reference sequence). The CDR3 DNA reads TGTGCCAGCAGCTTAGCATGGGCGGGCACTGAAGCTTTCTTT. It is translated as CASSLAWAGTEAFF.

This chain uses TRBV5-1 with TRBJ2-3; TRBD2 matches at 7 bases. CDR1 SGHRS and CDR2 YFSETQ come from the germline V gene. After removal of 1 base from V and 5 bases from J, the junction contained 4 bases not matched to a gene. The CDR3 is 14 residues long. CDR3 residues: CASSLWEGGDTQYF. CDR3 bases: TGCGCCAGCAGCTTGTGGGAGGGAGGAGATACGCAGTATTTT.

Ten or more counts support this clonotype. The chain has TRBV12-3 or TRBV12-4 and TRBJ2-3; D possibly corresponds to TRBD2 (7 bases). This CDR3 is 14 amino acids long. V lost 3 bases and J 4 bases, leaving 11 bases between the germline ends. In nucleotides, the CDR3 is TGTGCCAGCAGTTTGCGGGGGCACGCAGATACGCAGTATTTT. The encoded protein is CASSLRGHADTQYF.

The chain has TRBV4-1 and TRBJ1-6, with 7 nucleotides matching TRBD1. This CDR3 comprises 20 residues. V shed 4 bases, J shed 7 bases, and the junction held 22 bases outside the gene matches. The V gene's germline CDR1 is MGHRA and CDR2 YSYEKL. DNA of the CDR3: TGCGCCAGCAGCCGAAGGTATTTCCCGGGACAGCCCTCGGAGAATTCACCCCTCCACTTT. This encodes CASSRRYFPGQPSENSPLHF.

The chain links TRBV29-1 to TRBJ1-1; maybe TRBD1 (5 bases). The ends were cut back, 0 bases at V and 7 bases at J, with 12 bases in the middle. The CDR3 is made up of 13 amino acids. CDR1 and CDR2 from the germline V gene are SQVTM and ANQGSEA. The CDR3 region has the DNA TGCAGCGTTGAAGATGGGGAGGGGAGTGAAGCTTTCTTT. Translated: CSVEDGEGSEAFF.

This clonotype came up many times. This chain joins TRBV12-3 or TRBV12-4 and TRBJ2-7; 8 bases line up with TRBD1. The CDR3 is 14 residues long. The V gene end was trimmed by 3 bases and the J gene end by 3 bases; junction bases not matched to a gene: 4. CDR3 coding DNA: TGTGCCAGCAGTTTCGGGACAGGAGACTACGAGCAGTACTTC. The encoded protein is CASSFGTGDYEQYF.

This clonotype was observed at least ten times. The V call is TRBV2, the J call TRBJ2-3; D is possibly TRBD1 or TRBD2 (5 bases each). Trimming pared 6 bases from V and 0 bases from J, leaving 13 bases between. Looked up from germline, CDR1 is SNHLY and CDR2 is FYNNEI. This CDR3 has 15 residues. The CDR3: CASRSGRTSTDTQYF. Here the CDR3 DNA reads TGTGCCAGCAGATCAGGGAGAACTAGCACAGATACGCAGTATTTT.

Points on this clonotype: A much larger clone differs from this one at a single base, so this may be a read error. This chain uses TRBV6-2 or TRBV6-3 with TRBJ2-7; a possible D gene is TRBD2 (5 bases). This CDR3 contains 13 residues. CDR1 and CDR2 from the germline V gene are MNHEY and SVGEGT. V was pared by 11 bases and J by 4 bases, with 18 bases between. The CDR3 DNA reads as TGTGCCGGCAACAACGGACTGTTTTACGAGCAGTACTTC. It codes for CAGNNGLFYEQYF.

This clonotype was observed at least ten times. This sequence joins TRBV12-3 or TRBV12-4 and TRBJ2-1, with 7 bases that match TRBD1. J gave up 0 bases and V 1 base, and 6 bases lay outside the gene matches. The CDR3 is 17 residues long. CDR3 in DNA: TGTGCCAGCAGTTTAGGGGACAGCATTTTCTCCTACAATGAGCAGTTCTTC. Translated: CASSLGDSIFSYNEQFF.

This clonotype occurred a few times. The chain recombines TRBV12-3 or TRBV12-4 with TRBJ1-6, with D uncertain. With 7 bases removed from V and 7 bases from J, the gap between germline ends came to 17 bases. The CDR3 consists of 15 residues. The CDR3 DNA follows: TGTGCCAGCACCTTAGGCGGCACAAAGAATTCACCCCTCCACTTT. As protein: CASTLGGTKNSPLHF.

The chain links TRBV30 to TRBJ2-3; 12 bases match TRBD2. This CDR3 has 17 amino acids. Germline V lookup: CDR1 GTSNPN, CDR2 SVGIG (reference sequence). The V and J ends lost 5 bases and 4 bases, in that order; junction bases with no gene match: 13. The CDR3 sequence is CAWDPSTLAGGSDTQYF. CDR3 DNA sequence: TGTGCCTGGGACCCCTCGACTCTAGCGGGAGGGTCAGATACGCAGTATTTT.

This clonotype was picked up a small number of times. Just one base apart from a much larger clone, this may be a read error. The V gene is TRBV2, the J gene TRBJ1-1; possible D gene TRBD1, 5 bases. Germline V lookup: CDR1 SNHLY, CDR2 FYNNEI. CDR3 length: 15 residues. The V and J ends lost 8 bases and 1 base respectively, with 17 bases between them. The CDR3 DNA reads as TGTGCCAGCGGCTCGGACATACCCTCGAACACTGAAGCTTTCTTT. Its protein is CASGSDIPSNTEAFF. Variable domain in full (rest from reference TRBV2 and TRBJ1-1): EPEVTQTPSHQVTQMGQEVILRCVPISNHLYFYWYRQILGQKVEFLVSFYNNEISEKSEIFDDQFSVERPDGSNFTLKIRSTKLEDSAMYFCASGSDIPSNTEAFFGQGTRLTVV.